The 23 T cell receptor beta chains listed next were all sequenced from one sample in a study of T cells in pancreatic ductal adenocarcinoma. The assay was immunoSEQ multiplex PCR, and TCRdb's table has in-frame clones only and misses some. Counted here are over 7,000 clones, over 85% occurring once; the ten biggest clones make up approximately 3.1%. The selected patients with pancreatic ductal adenocarcinoma had surgery but no neoadjuvant therapy. The specimen sequenced was PBMCs. The receptors were gathered from a human donor with pancreatic ductal adenocarcinoma.

The chain carries TRBV28 and TRBJ1-2; perhaps TRBD1 as D (6 bases). This CDR3 has 16 residues. V gave up 6 bases and J gave up 4 bases, with 21 bases separating them. Germline V gives CDR1 MDHEN, CDR2 SYDVKM. CDR3 bases: TGTGCCAGCAGGTATAACGATCCAGGGGTGCGCTATGGCTACACCTTC. It is translated as CASRYNDPGVRYGYTF.

The gene calls are TRBV19 and TRBJ2-7, with D possibly matching TRBD1 (6 bases). The CDR3 contains 17 residues. V lost 5 bases and J 0 bases, leaving 20 bases between the germline ends. Looked up from germline, CDR1 is LNHDA and CDR2 is SQIVND (reference sequence). CDR3 nucleotide sequence: TGTGCCAGTAGTCTTCCGCTTGGACAGCCGAGCTCCTACGAGCAGTACTTC. Amino acids: CASSLPLGQPSSYEQYF. The full variable domain, its missing parts supplied by reference TRBV19 and TRBJ2-7, is DGGITQSPKYLFRKEGQNVTLSCEQNLNHDAMYWYRQDPGQGLRLIYYSQIVNDFQKGDIAEGYSVSREKKESFPLTVTSAQKNPTAFYLCASSLPLGQPSSYEQYFGPGTRLTVT.

The chain joins TRBV11-1 to TRBJ2-1; 15 nucleotides agree with TRBD2. The CDR3 consists of 19 residues. Germline V lookup: CDR1 SGHAT, CDR2 FQDESV (reference sequence). Trimming took 1 base from V and 1 from J; bases not matched to a gene: 5. The CDR3 sequence is CASSLVGLAGGPSYNEQFF. The CDR3 DNA reads as TGTGCCAGCAGCTTAGTAGGACTAGCGGGAGGGCCATCCTACAATGAGCAGTTCTTC.

The chain combines TRBV6-5 with TRBJ1-5, with 7 bases fitting TRBD1. CDR3 size: 13 residues. The ends lost 5 bases at V and 7 bases at J; junction bases unmatched: 5. The V gene's germline CDR1 is MNHEY and CDR2 SVGAGI. The CDR3 region has the DNA TGTGCCAGCAGTGCCAGGGACAGACAGCCCCAGCATTTT. Amino acids: CASSARDRQPQHF.

The rearrangement uses TRBV6-5 and TRBJ2-2; D possibly corresponds to TRBD2 (5 bases). Trimming removed 0 bases at V and 2 bases at J, with 10 bases between. Germline CDR1 and CDR2: MNHEY and SVGAGI. This CDR3 is built from 16 residues. The CDR3 nucleotides read TGTGCCAGCAGTTACTCGAGACGGGAAAACACCGGGGAGCTGTTTTTT. This encodes CASSYSRRENTGELFF.

The chain carries TRBV5-6 and TRBJ1-4, with D maybe TRBD1 (6 bases). This CDR3 spans 18 amino acids. Germline CDR1 is SGHDT and CDR2 is YYEEEE. The germline V and J ends were trimmed by 2 bases and 4 bases, with 21 bases remaining between them. As DNA, the CDR3 is TGTGCCAGCAGCTTTGTTGGGAGCTTGGACAGCGATAATGAAAAACTGTTTTTT. This translates into CASSFVGSLDSDNEKLFF.

This chain links TRBV30 with TRBJ1-4; no definite D call. Between the trimmed V and J ends, which lost 0 bases and 0 bases, there was a span of 5 bases. From germline, CDR1 is GTSNPN and CDR2 SVGIG (reference sequence). The CDR3 runs 14 residues. Written as DNA, the CDR3 is TGTGCCTGGAGTGTAACAGCAACTAATGAAAAACTGTTTTTT. Its translation is CAWSVTATNEKLFF.

The V and J genes are TRBV5-4 and TRBJ1-1; tentatively, D is TRBD1 (6 bases). CDR1 SGHNT and CDR2 YYREEE come from the germline V gene (reference sequence). CDR3 length: 14 amino acids. Trimming took 1 base from V and 6 from J, leaving 13 bases between them. CDR3 sequence: CASSLPGEISEAFF. CDR3 coding DNA: TGTGCCAGCAGCTTGCCAGGGGAGATATCTGAAGCTTTCTTT.

This sequence joins TRBV27 and TRBJ2-1; a possible D gene is TRBD1 (6 bases). The CDR3 covers 17 residues. Germline V lookup: CDR1 MNHEY, CDR2 SMNVEV (reference sequence). The V end lost 5 bases, the J end lost 7 bases, and 24 bases lay between the germline ends. The CDR3 is CASSLYRDPLIRNEQFF. The CDR3 bases are TGTGCCAGCAGTCTTTACAGGGACCCCCTGATAAGGAATGAGCAGTTCTTC.

This chain connects TRBV28 to TRBJ1-5; 9 nucleotides align to TRBD1. The CDR3 is 16 residues long. Germline V CDR1 and CDR2: MDHEN, SYDVKM. V was pared by 6 bases and J by 3 bases, with 9 bases of the junction left unmatched. The CDR3 DNA follows: TGTGCCAGCAGCCCAGGGACAGGGAGCTTCAATCAGCCCCAGCATTTT. It encodes CASSPGTGSFNQPQHF.

The J gene is TRBJ2-2, the V gene TRBV5-6; 10 bases agree with TRBD2. The V and J ends lost 5 bases and 7 bases, in that order; junction bases with no gene match: 11. This CDR3 has 16 amino acids. Germline V gene lookup returns CDR1 SGHDT and CDR2 YYEEEE. The CDR3 DNA sequence: TGTGCCAGCAGTATCCCTAGCGGGAGCGATGTCGGGGAGCTGTTTTTT. This encodes CASSIPSGSDVGELFF.

The rearrangement joins TRBV7-2 to TRBJ2-3, with D perhaps matching TRBD2 (6 bases). Germline values: CDR1 SGHTA, CDR2 FQGNSA. Between the trimmed V and J ends, which lost 7 bases and 2 bases, there was a span of 13 bases. This CDR3 comprises 14 residues. The CDR3 nucleotides are TGTGCCAGCATCGTCGGAGGGTCCACAGATACGCAGTATTTT. Translation: CASIVGGSTDTQYF.

The chain couples TRBV28 to TRBJ2-2; no clear D gene. V lost 0 bases and J 6 bases, leaving 17 bases between the germline ends. This CDR3 has 17 residues. Germline CDR1 and CDR2: MDHEN and SYDVKM. The DNA for the CDR3 is TGTGCCAGCAGTTTATGGCCCCCTTTTAGTCAACCCGGGGAGCTGTTTTTT. Translating it yields CASSLWPPFSQPGELFF.

The chain couples TRBV28 to TRBJ1-5, with 10 bases fitting TRBD1. The CDR3 loop spans 14 amino acids. After removal of 5 bases from V and 4 bases from J, the junction contained 2 bases not matched to a gene. CDR1 and CDR2 (germline): MDHEN, SYDVKM. The CDR3 DNA is TGTGCCAGCAGTGGGGACAGGGGAAATCAGCCCCAGCATTTT. The encoded protein is CASSGDRGNQPQHF.

In this sample, this clone turned up once. The rearrangement links TRBV14 to TRBJ2-7, with TRBD2 identical over 7 bases. The CDR3 totals 16 residues. The J segment lost 3 bases and the V segment lost 5 bases, leaving 13 bases of the junction unmatched. Germline V gene sequence: CDR1 SGHDN, CDR2 FVKESK. CDR3 region: CASSSWTQRGLYEQYF. CDR3 sequence (DNA): TGTGCCAGCAGCTCCTGGACTCAGCGGGGACTCTACGAGCAGTACTTC.

The rearrangement joins TRBV10-3 to TRBJ1-5; 7 nucleotides match TRBD1. CDR3 size: 13 residues. Germline V gene lookup returns CDR1 ENHRY and CDR2 SYGVKD. V was clipped by 6 bases and J by 5 bases; unmatched bases: 4. The CDR3 loop reads CAIRGDRDQPQHF. The CDR3 nucleotides are TGTGCCATCAGGGGGGACAGAGATCAGCCCCAGCATTTT.

CDR3 region: CSAFGGTQYF. Here the CDR3 DNA reads TGCAGTGCCTTCGGCGGGACCCAGTACTTC. V is TRBV20-1 and J is TRBJ2-5, with D unresolved. The length of the CDR3 is 10 residues. Per germline, CDR1 DFQATT and CDR2 SNEGSKA (reference sequence). Trimming took 6 bases from V and 7 from J, leaving 9 bases between them.

The rearrangement uses TRBV18 and TRBJ2-7; no clear D gene. CDR3 length: 12 residues. Trimming stripped 2 bases from V and 7 bases from J, with 9 bases between. CDR1 and CDR2 from the germline V gene are KGHSH and LQKENI. CDR3 bases: TGTGCCAGCTCACCAGCATTGAGGGAGCAGTACTTC. Its translation: CASSPALREQYF.

The chain joins TRBV6-1 to TRBJ2-7; TRBD1 matches 8 bases. From germline, CDR1 is MNHNS and CDR2 SASEGT. The CDR3 length is 13 residues. The V and J ends lost 8 bases and 3 bases, in that order; junction bases with no gene match: 6. The DNA of the CDR3 is TGTGCCAGCGATCGGACAGGGAACTACGAGCAGTACTTC. It codes for CASDRTGNYEQYF.

The genes are TRBV5-1 and TRBJ2-3; D possibly corresponds to TRBD2 (7 bases). CDR1 and CDR2 from the germline V gene are SGHRS and YFSETQ. The CDR3 sequence is 15 residues long. V was shortened by 3 bases and J by 2 bases, with 13 bases between the two germline ends. CDR3 sequence: CASSSEGGITDTQYF. In DNA form, the CDR3 reads TGCGCCAGCAGCTCGGAGGGGGGGATCACAGATACGCAGTATTTT.

This rearrangement joins TRBV19 to TRBJ1-6; 8 bases line up with TRBD1. This CDR3 comprises 15 residues. CDR1 and CDR2 (germline): LNHDA, SQIVND (reference sequence). V trimming: 4 bases; J trimming: 5 bases; junction bases outside the gene matches: 4. The CDR3 nucleotides read TGTGCCAGTAGTACGGGACAGGCGAATAATTCACCCCTCCACTTT. This gives the protein CASSTGQANNSPLHF. The full variable domain, rest sourced from reference TRBV19 and TRBJ1-6, is DGGITQSPKYLFRKEGQNVTLSCEQNLNHDAMYWYRQDPGQGLRLIYYSQIVNDFQKGDIAEGYSVSREKKESFPLTVTSAQKNPTAFYLCASSTGQANNSPLHFGNGTRLTVT.

The V and J genes are TRBV27 and TRBJ2-7, with 13 bases identical to TRBD2. The CDR3 contains 15 residues. Trimming removed 5 bases from V and 5 bases from J; junction bases left unmatched: 6. Germline V gene data show CDR1 as MNHEY and CDR2 as SMNVEV (reference sequence). The CDR3 DNA reads as TGTGCCAGCAGTCCCACTAGCGGGGGGGCCAACGAGCAGTACTTC. Residues: CASSPTSGGANEQYF.

This rearrangement joins TRBV6-5 to TRBJ2-7, with a tentative D call TRBD2 (5 bases). This CDR3 is 16 amino acids long. V lost 0 bases to trimming and J lost 7 bases, with 19 bases between them. Germline V lookup: CDR1 MNHEY, CDR2 SVGAGI. The CDR3 is CASSYSQRWGLREQYF. CDR3 DNA: TGTGCCAGCAGTTACTCGCAGCGGTGGGGTTTAAGGGAGCAGTACTTC.